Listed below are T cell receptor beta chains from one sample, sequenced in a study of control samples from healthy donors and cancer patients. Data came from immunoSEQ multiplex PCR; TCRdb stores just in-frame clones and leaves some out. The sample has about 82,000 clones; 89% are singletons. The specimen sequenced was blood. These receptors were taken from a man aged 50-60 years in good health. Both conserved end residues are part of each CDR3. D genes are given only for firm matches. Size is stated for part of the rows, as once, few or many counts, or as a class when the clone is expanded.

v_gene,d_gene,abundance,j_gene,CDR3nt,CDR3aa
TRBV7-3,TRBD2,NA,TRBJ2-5,TGTGCCAGCAGCTCCTCGGGACTAGCGGGGGTAGAGACCCAGTACTTC,CASSSSGLAGVETQYF
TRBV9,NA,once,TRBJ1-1,TGTGCCAGCAGCGTAGCAGGGTTCACTGAAGCTTTCTTT,CASSVAGFTEAFF
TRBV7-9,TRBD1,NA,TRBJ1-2,TGTGCCAGCAGTCGACAGGGCCCCCTTAACTATGGCTACACCTTC,CASSRQGPLNYGYTF
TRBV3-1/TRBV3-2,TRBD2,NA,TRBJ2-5,TGTGCCAGCAGCCAAAGGAGCGGGGGAGGGGAGACCCAGTACTTC,CASSQRSGGGETQYF
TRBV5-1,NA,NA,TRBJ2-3,TGCGCCAGCAGCACAGAGTTTGCAGATACGCAGTATTTT,CASSTEFADTQYF
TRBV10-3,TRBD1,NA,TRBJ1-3,TGTGCCATCAGTGTCGGACAGGGGGCTAGAAACACCATATATTTT,CAISVGQGARNTIYF
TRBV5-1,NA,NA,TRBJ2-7,TGCGCCAGCAGCTTGGGAGCTAGCGTGTTAGAGCAGTACTTC,CASSLGASVLEQYF
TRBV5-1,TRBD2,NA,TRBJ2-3,TGCGCCAGCAGCTTAGGACTAGCGGGGTCCGATACGCAGTATTTT,CASSLGLAGSDTQYF
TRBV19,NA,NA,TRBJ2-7,TGTGCCAGTAGTATAGGGCAGATTTACGACGAGCAGTACTTC,CASSIGQIYDEQYF
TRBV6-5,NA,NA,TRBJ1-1,TGTGCCAGCAGTCTAAGACAGTACACTGAAGCTTTCTTT,CASSLRQYTEAFF
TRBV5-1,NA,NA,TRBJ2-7,TGCGCCAGCAGCTTGGCGCTGAGCAAGAACGAGCAGTACTTC,CASSLALSKNEQYF
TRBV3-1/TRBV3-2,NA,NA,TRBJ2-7,TGTGCCAGCAGCCAAAAAGGTACATCATTCTCCTACGAGCAGTACTTC,CASSQKGTSFSYEQYF
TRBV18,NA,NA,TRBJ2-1,TGTGCCAGCTCACCACCGATGGGGGTGGGTGAGCAGTTCTTC,CASSPPMGVGEQFF
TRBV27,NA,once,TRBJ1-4,TGTGCCAGCAGTTTAATTGGGGACACGGGAGAAAAACTGTTTTTT,CASSLIGDTGEKLFF
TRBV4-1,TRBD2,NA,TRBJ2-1,TGCGCCAGCAGCCAAGTGAGTAGCGGGGGGGCAGGGGGTGAGCAGTTCTTC,CASSQVSSGGAGGEQFF
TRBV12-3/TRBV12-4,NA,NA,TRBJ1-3,TGTGCCAGCAGCCGCAGACAGGGAAACACCATATATTTT,CASSRRQGNTIYF
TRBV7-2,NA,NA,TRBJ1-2,TGTGCCAGCAGCTTGATCGTTAACTATGGCTACACCTTC,CASSLIVNYGYTF
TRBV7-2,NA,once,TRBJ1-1,TGTGCCAGCGACAGGATTATGAACACTGAAGCTTTCTTT,CASDRIMNTEAFF
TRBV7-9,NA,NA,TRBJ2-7,TGTGCCAGCAGCTCCGCTAGCGTATCCTACGAGCAGTACTTC,CASSSASVSYEQYF
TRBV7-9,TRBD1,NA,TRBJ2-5,TGTGCCAGCAGCCCTGGACAGGGCGGGGAGACCCAGTACTTC,CASSPGQGGETQYF
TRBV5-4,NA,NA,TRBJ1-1,TGTGCCAGCAGCAAGACAGCGAACACTGAAGCTTTCTTT,CASSKTANTEAFF
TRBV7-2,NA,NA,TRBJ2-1,TGTGCCAGCAGCTCCCTGCTCCTATTGAGCAATGAGCAGTTCTTC,CASSSLLLLSNEQFF
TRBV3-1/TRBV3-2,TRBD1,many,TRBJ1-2,TGTGCCAGCAGCCCCACCGCAGGGGGGGGCTATGGCTACACCTTC,CASSPTAGGGYGYTF
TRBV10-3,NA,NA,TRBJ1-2,TGTGCCATCAGTTCAGGGAGGGACTATGGCTACACCTTC,CAISSGRDYGYTF
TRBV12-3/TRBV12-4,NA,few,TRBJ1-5,TGTGCCAGCAGCCGTACAACAAATCAGCCCCAGCATTTT,CASSRTTNQPQHF
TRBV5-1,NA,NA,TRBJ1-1,TGCGCCAGCAGCTTGGGTCGGAGGGACTCGAACACTGAAGCTTTCTTT,CASSLGRRDSNTEAFF
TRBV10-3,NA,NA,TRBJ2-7,TGTGCCATCAGTGAGGGCTACGAGCAGTACTTC,CAISEGYEQYF
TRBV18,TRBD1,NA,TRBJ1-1,TGTGCCAGCTCACCACCAGGGGGCGTGAACACTGAAGCTTTCTTT,CASSPPGGVNTEAFF